This TCR beta chain was profiled in a study of blood T cell repertoires in COVID-19. Produced via immunoSEQ multiplex PCR; TCRdb's table is partial and in-frame only. The sample consists of 210,000 or so clones, approximately 85% of them appearing once. The ends lost 5 bases at V and 7 bases at J; junction bases unmatched: 9. The CDR3 runs to 15 residues. Germline V gives CDR1 SGHTA, CDR2 FQGNSA. The V and J genes are TRBV7-2 and TRBJ1-2; 11 bases align to TRBD1. The receptor was derived from a man in his forties or fifties with COVID-19, enrolled during active disease. What was sequenced was peripheral blood. The CDR3 sequence is CASSPDRGRRGGYTF. The CDR3 bases are TGTGCCAGCAGCCCGGACAGGGGGCGCAGGGGTGGCTACACCTTC.